These 24 T cell receptor beta chains originate from one sample sequenced in a study of control samples from healthy donors and cancer patients. Produced via immunoSEQ multiplex PCR; TCRdb's table is partial and in-frame only. The data contain 75,000 to 95,000 clones, roughly nine tenths of them singletons. The sequencing input was PBMCs. All receptors derive from a woman between 50 and 59 years old with colorectal cancer.

This chain connects TRBV19 to TRBJ1-2; D possibly corresponds to TRBD1 (5 bases). Germline V gene sequence: CDR1 LNHDA, CDR2 SQIVND (reference sequence). This CDR3 is built from 14 residues. Trimming pared 6 bases from V and 5 bases from J, leaving 16 bases between. The CDR3 sequence is CASSSSRGTYGYTF. The DNA for the CDR3 is TGTGCCAGTAGCTCTTCTAGGGGCACTTATGGCTACACCTTC.

This sequence joins TRBV7-9 and TRBJ2-7; D uncertain. V was pared by 5 bases and J by 7 bases, with 18 bases between. CDR3 length: 14 amino acids. CDR1 and CDR2 from the germline V gene are SEHNR and FQNEAQ (reference sequence). The CDR3 reads CASSKNPLATEQYV. The DNA of the CDR3 is TGTGCCAGCAGCAAAAACCCCCTGGCGACAGAGCAGTACGTC.

V usage is TRBV15 and J usage is TRBJ2-1; D uncertain. This CDR3 is 15 amino acids long. The germline CDR1 and CDR2 sequences are LNHNV and YYDKDF (reference sequence). The V and J ends lost 9 bases and 2 bases respectively, with 17 bases between them. The CDR3 loop is CATSRTESTYNEQFF. The CDR3 coding sequence is TGTGCCACAAGCCGTACGGAGAGCACCTACAATGAGCAGTTCTTC.

The gene calls are TRBV7-8 and TRBJ2-7, with 11 bases lining up with TRBD2. CDR3 length: 15 residues. The germline V gene encodes CDR1 SGHVS and CDR2 FQNEAQ. The J segment lost 2 bases and the V segment lost 6 bases, leaving 6 bases of the junction unmatched. The CDR3 nucleotides are TGTGCCAGCAGTCGGACTAGCGGGTCCCCCTACGAGCAGTACGTC. Residues: CASSRTSGSPYEQYV.

V is TRBV7-9 and J is TRBJ2-3; a weak D match, TRBD2 (5 bases). V was trimmed by 8 bases and J by 0 bases, leaving 12 bases between them. The V gene's germline CDR1 is SEHNR and CDR2 FQNEAQ (reference sequence). CDR3 length: 14 residues. DNA of the CDR3: TGTGCCAGCTCCCGGAGGCAAAGCACAGATACGCAGTATTTT. It encodes CASSRRQSTDTQYF.

This chain links TRBV19 with TRBJ2-3; the D gene could be TRBD1 or TRBD2 (5 bases each). V gave up 2 bases and J gave up 5 bases, with 17 bases separating them. This CDR3 has 16 residues. From germline, CDR1 is LNHDA and CDR2 SQIVND (reference sequence). This chain's CDR3 is CASSINNRRRGDTQYF. The CDR3 DNA reads as TGTGCCAGTAGTATAAATAACAGGAGGAGAGGAGATACGCAGTATTTT.

This clone was counted a single time. Other DNA sequences in the same sample also yield this CDR3. The V call is TRBV15, the J call TRBJ2-3; D ambiguous. CDR3 length equals 12 residues. Germline CDR1 and CDR2: LNHNV and YYDKDF (reference sequence). With 0 bases removed from V and 6 bases from J, the gap between germline ends came to 4 bases. In nucleotides, the CDR3 is TGTGCCACCAGCAGAGACACGGATACGCAGTATTTT. It codes for CATSRDTDTQYF.

V and J are TRBV7-2 and TRBJ1-3; D is perhaps TRBD1 (5 bases). V lost 5 bases, J lost 0 bases, and 11 bases lay in between. The CDR3 length is 15 residues. The germline CDR1 and CDR2 sequences are SGHTA and FQGNSA. The CDR3 sequence: CASSPRDGSGNTIYF. In DNA, the CDR3 is TGTGCCAGCAGCCCCCGGGACGGCTCTGGAAACACCATATATTTT.

The chain is built from TRBV6-5 and TRBJ1-1; D unclear. Germline V gives CDR1 MNHEY, CDR2 SVGAGI. V dropped 7 bases and J dropped 5 bases, with 14 bases sitting between them. The CDR3 runs to 13 residues. The CDR3 protein is CASKITVSTEAFF. The CDR3 nucleotides are TGTGCCAGCAAAATTACAGTTAGTACTGAAGCTTTCTTT.

V is TRBV14 and J is TRBJ1-6, with TRBD1 identical over 10 bases. V lost 4 bases and J lost 10; bases outside the gene matches: 4. Germline V CDR1 and CDR2: SGHDN, FVKESK. The CDR3 contains 14 residues. In DNA, the CDR3 is TGTGCCAGCAGCCCAGGGACAGGGGTGTCACCCCTCCACTTT. Translating it yields CASSPGTGVSPLHF.

A single count supports this clone. The rearrangement links TRBV29-1 to TRBJ1-4; D gene unclear. In germline, CDR1 is SQVTM, CDR2 ANQGSEA. There are 15 residues in the CDR3. The ends were cut back, 0 bases at V and 10 bases at J, with 18 bases in the middle. The CDR3 nucleotides read TGCAGCGTTGAAGATCTAGGGCCGGGCGTAGGAAAACTGTTTTTT. Protein product: CSVEDLGPGVGKLFF.

The chain has TRBV29-1 and TRBJ1-1; TRBD1 is a possible D gene (5 bases). Germline assignment: CDR1 SQVTM and CDR2 ANQGSEA. The CDR3 sequence is 13 residues long. V was shortened by 7 bases and J by 0 bases, with 12 bases between the two germline ends. CDR3 sequence reads: CSGGTDMNTEAFF. The CDR3 DNA reads as TGCAGCGGTGGGACGGACATGAACACTGAAGCTTTCTTT.

The chain has TRBV3-1 (or the pseudogene TRBV3-2) and TRBJ1-5; 11 positions match TRBD1. Trimming at V came to 0 bases and at J to 5 bases, leaving 9 bases not matched to a gene. Per the germline V gene, CDR1 is LGHDT and CDR2 is YNNKEL (reference sequence). The CDR3 spans 18 residues. CDR3 sequence (DNA): TGTGCCAGCAGCCAAGATGGGGGACAGGGGGTCACCTATCAGCCCCAGCATTTT. Translated: CASSQDGGQGVTYQPQHF.

This chain uses TRBV18 with TRBJ1-1; weak D call: TRBD1 (5 bases). V lost 4 bases and J lost 5, with 11 bases in between. The CDR3 consists of 13 residues. Looked up from germline, CDR1 is KGHSH and CDR2 is LQKENI. CDR3 DNA: TGTGCCAGCTCACAAAAGAGGGGAACTGAAGCTTTCTTT. It yields the protein CASSQKRGTEAFF.

The V call is TRBV6-5, the J call TRBJ1-5, with 7 nucleotides matching TRBD1. Per the germline V gene, CDR1 is MNHEY and CDR2 is SVGAGI. J was trimmed by 2 bases and V by 6 bases; bases with no gene match: 7. CDR3 size: 15 residues. The CDR3 bases are TGTGCCAGCAGCGAGGGGGCGGGAGGCAATCAGCCCCAGCATTTT. Translation gives CASSEGAGGNQPQHF.

V usage is TRBV18 and J usage is TRBJ1-6; D is undetermined. There are 14 residues in the CDR3. Germline CDR1 is KGHSH and CDR2 is LQKENI. The V end lost 3 bases, the J end lost 9 bases, and 12 bases lay between the germline ends. CDR3 nucleotide sequence: TGTGCCAGCTCACCTAACGATCAGACTTCACCCCTCCACTTT. It codes for CASSPNDQTSPLHF.

J is TRBJ2-3 and V is TRBV13, with unresolved D. The V end lost 6 bases, the J end lost 0 bases, and 13 bases lay between the germline ends. CDR1 and CDR2 (germline): PRHDT, FYEKMQ (reference sequence). This CDR3 has 15 amino acids. The DNA of the CDR3 is TGTGCCAGCAGTGGTTTTTCCTCTAGCACAGATACGCAGTATTTT. Its protein product is CASSGFSSSTDTQYF.

In the case of this clone: The junction and the germline gene differ at one end; a read error may be behind it. J is TRBJ1-5 and V is TRBV7-2; tentative D call: TRBD1 (6 bases). Germline assignment: CDR1 SGHTA and CDR2 FQGNSA. The CDR3 covers 14 residues. Here the CDR3 DNA reads TGTGCCAGCAGGTTAGGGGGTAGCAATCAGCCCCAGCATTTT. It encodes CASRLGGSNQPQHF.

This clone was observed a single time. This rearrangement joins TRBV2 to TRBJ2-2; tentative D call: TRBD2 (5 bases). The CDR3 length is 13 residues. Deletions cut 7 bases from V and 3 bases from J, with 9 bases between. Germline lookup yields CDR1 SNHLY and CDR2 FYNNEI. CDR3 sequence reads: CASKEDYTGELFF. The CDR3, as DNA: TGTGCCAGCAAGGAGGACTACACCGGGGAGCTGTTTTTT.

The rearrangement joins TRBV7-6 to TRBJ1-5, with unresolved D. Trimming cost V 0 bases and J 2 bases, with 5 bases left between them. CDR1 is SGHVS and CDR2 is FNYEAQ in the germline V gene. The length of the CDR3 is 14 residues. CDR3 sequence reads: CASSLAQGNQPQHF. In DNA, the CDR3 is TGTGCCAGCAGCTTAGCGCAGGGCAATCAGCCCCAGCATTTT.

CDR3 DNA: TGTGCCAGCAGTTTATCGAATAGGGGCGAGCAGTACGTC. Protein: CASSLSNRGEQYV. The chain couples TRBV12-3 or TRBV12-4 to TRBJ2-7, with TRBD1 as a possible D gene (5 bases). The CDR3 length is 13 residues. V was shortened by 2 bases and J by 6 bases, with 11 bases between the two germline ends.

V usage is TRBV5-1 and J usage is TRBJ2-1, with D possibly being TRBD1 or TRBD2 (5 bases each). V was shortened by 0 bases and J by 4 bases, with 11 bases between the two germline ends. Per the germline V gene, CDR1 is SGHRS and CDR2 is YFSETQ. The CDR3 totals 15 residues. CDR3 protein: CASSLGGAGYNEQFF. CDR3 nucleotide sequence: TGCGCCAGCAGCTTGGGAGGGGCTGGGTACAATGAGCAGTTCTTC.

This clone was detected a few times. The genes are TRBV6-6 and TRBJ1-2; possible D gene TRBD1, 5 bases. The CDR3 is 12 residues long. The ends were cut back, 5 bases at V and 5 bases at J, with 9 bases in the middle. Germline lookup yields CDR1 MNHNY and CDR2 SVGAGI (reference sequence). CDR3 loop: CASSGGGYGYTF. The CDR3, as DNA: TGTGCCAGCAGTGGCGGGGGGTATGGCTACACCTTC.

V is TRBV20-1 and J is TRBJ2-1; D is uncertain. Looked up from germline, CDR1 is DFQATT and CDR2 is SNEGSKA (reference sequence). The CDR3 contains 11 residues. Deletions cut 6 bases from V and 7 bases from J, with 10 bases between. The DNA for the CDR3 is TGCAGTGCGTCGATAATAAATGAGCAGTTCTTC. This encodes CSASIINEQFF.